The T cell receptor beta chain under discussion was sequenced for a study of blood T cells in healthy people across ages. This CDR3 has 15 amino acids. CDR1 is LGHNA, CDR2 YNFKEQ, per germline. V lost 0 bases, J lost 4 bases, and 11 bases lay in between. Each sample had at least 6 million PBMCs isolated. With a J-beta primer mix and a sample-barcoded 5' primer, a second PCR ran about 7 to 12 cycles. TCRdb ran MiXCR on the 5' RACE reads and lists one entry per CDR3 protein. The data hold 800,000 to 950,000 distinct CDR3 sequences, with approximately 35% observed a single time. As regards this clonotype: The antigen remains unidentified.

Study results and caveats: Observed TCR beta diversity showed a strong correlation with the percentage of naive T cells as measured by flow cytometry. Unknown CMV status may confound age-related changes in expanded clones.

This clonotype originated in a man younger than 35 in good health. Material for sequencing was blood. V usage is TRBV4-2 and J usage is TRBJ2-3, with D tentatively TRBD2 (7 bases). The CDR3 is CASSQEKGGADTQYF. In DNA, the CDR3 is TGTGCCAGCAGCCAAGAGAAAGGGGGGGCAGATACGCAGTATTTT.